This is a list of T cell receptor beta chains from one sample in a study of radiotherapy plus CTLA-4 blockade in lung cancer. Assay used: immunoSEQ multiplex PCR; TCRdb lists only in-frame clones, some missing. The sample lists around 120,000 clones, approximately 84% seen once, with 4.5% to 5.5% in the top ten. The material was peripheral blood, obtained from a patient treated with radiotherapy plus ipilimumab. Every receptor here comes from a human donor with non-small cell lung cancer who had a partial response to radiotherapy plus ipilimumab. Both conserved end residues are part of each CDR3. The D gene is left open where the match is weak. Part of the rows lack a size; the others show once, few, many or a class for expanded clones.

v_call: TRBV5-1; j_call: TRBJ1-1; d_call: -; clone_size: -; cdr3_aa: CASSSLDSQLNTEAFF; cdr3_nt: TGCGCCAGCAGCTCTTTGGACTCCCAGTTGAACACTGAAGCTTTCTTT
v_call: TRBV6-6; j_call: TRBJ1-5; d_call: TRBD1; clone_size: -; cdr3_aa: CASSGQGARQPQHF; cdr3_nt: TGTGCCAGCAGCGGACAGGGGGCACGACAGCCCCAGCATTTT
v_call: TRBV2; j_call: TRBJ1-2; d_call: TRBD1; clone_size: -; cdr3_aa: CASSELRGRGGYTF; cdr3_nt: TGTGCCAGCAGTGAACTCAGGGGGCGGGGAGGCTACACCTTC
v_call: TRBV10-3; j_call: TRBJ2-1; d_call: TRBD2; clone_size: -; cdr3_aa: CAISGTSAGLAGGNEQFF; cdr3_nt: TGTGCCATCAGTGGAACTTCCGCGGGCCTAGCGGGAGGGAATGAGCAGTTCTTC
v_call: TRBV4-3; j_call: TRBJ1-2; d_call: -; clone_size: -; cdr3_aa: CASSQDSRDNGYTF; cdr3_nt: TGCGCCAGCAGCCAAGATAGTCGTGACAACGGCTACACCTTC
v_call: TRBV6-4; j_call: TRBJ2-1; d_call: TRBD1; clone_size: few; cdr3_aa: CASRIAPGQGPIFSYNEQFF; cdr3_nt: TGTGCCAGCCGAATCGCTCCGGGACAGGGCCCAATCTTCTCCTACAATGAGCAGTTCTTC
v_call: TRBV15; j_call: TRBJ2-5; d_call: -; clone_size: -; cdr3_aa: CATSREGGIETQYF; cdr3_nt: TGTGCCACCAGCAGAGAAGGAGGGATCGAGACCCAGTACTTC
v_call: TRBV11-2; j_call: TRBJ1-2; d_call: TRBD1; clone_size: -; cdr3_aa: CASSRDRFSGYTF; cdr3_nt: TGTGCCAGCAGCCGGGACAGATTCTCTGGCTACACCTTC
v_call: TRBV7-8; j_call: TRBJ2-1; d_call: -; clone_size: -; cdr3_aa: CASSPVSAYNEQFF; cdr3_nt: TGTGCCAGCAGTCCTGTTAGTGCGTACAATGAGCAGTTCTTC
v_call: TRBV5-1; j_call: TRBJ2-5; d_call: TRBD1; clone_size: -; cdr3_aa: CASSYRGWATQETQYF; cdr3_nt: TGCGCCAGCAGCTACAGGGGGTGGGCAACCCAAGAGACCCAGTACTTC